This TCR beta chain was retrieved from a study of beta chain features in type 1 diabetes. Whole-study results and caveats: Junctions at VDJ sites from type 1 diabetes patients had fewer insertions and more deletions.

Isolated RNA was reverse transcribed in full, so expressed TCRB transcripts were sequenced. Method: immunoSEQ multiplex PCR; TCRdb's copy keeps in-frame clones and lacks some. This table has hundreds of thousands of clones, around 30% appearing once. The junction had 2 bases not matched to a gene; V was cut back by 4 bases and J by 5 bases. Germline values: CDR1 WSHSY, CDR2 SAAADI. This CDR3 is built from 13 residues. By way of CD45RO/CCR7/CD25/CD127/CD95/CD27, the CD4+ regulatory, stem cell-like memory, central memory and naive cells were sorted. Purities over 98% were achieved in all sorted populations. Worth noting for this clone: The antigen remains unidentified.

This receptor was identified in a man aged 18 to 29 in good health. V usage is TRBV10-2 and J usage is TRBJ2-1, with 7 bases matching TRBD1. Sequenced input: naive CD4+ T cells from blood. The CDR3 spells CASSGDSHNEQFF. CDR3 nucleotide sequence: TGCGCCAGCAGTGGGGACAGTCACAATGAGCAGTTCTTC.